These 3 T cell receptor beta chains originate from one sample sequenced in a study of human T cells and chemical hapten exposure. Time point of the sample: patch test 2, 6 weeks after DPC sensitization. Regarding treatment: therapeutic diphenylcyclopropenone sensitization with weekly scalp DPC. TCRdb itself ran the RACE reads through MiXCR, one entry per CDR3 protein. The sample has some 350,000 distinct CDR3 sequences; under 6.5% are singletons. Here the sequenced sample was whole blood, taken in connection with sensitization to the hapten diphenylcyclopropenone (DPC). These receptors all come from a woman between 18 and 29 years old with alopecia areata. Some clones in this sample may be carry-over from other donors' samples.

The chain combines TRBV29-1 with TRBJ2-3; D is unclear. V was cut by 6 bases and J by 4 bases, with 14 bases left in between. The V gene's germline CDR1 is SQVTM and CDR2 ANQGSEA. CDR3 length: 13 residues. The CDR3: CSVDGSWSDTQYF. The CDR3 DNA is TGCAGCGTGGACGGGTCCTGGTCAGATACGCAGTATTTT.

This clonotype was counted at least ten times. The CDR3 is CASSQDAGAPTRQYF. The DNA of the CDR3 is TGCGCCAGCAGCCAAGATGCAGGGGCTCCTACGAGGCAGTACTTC. This sequence joins TRBV4-1 and TRBJ2-7, with TRBD1 as a possible D gene (6 bases). The CDR3 extends over 15 amino acids. Germline assignment: CDR1 MGHRA and CDR2 YSYEKL. The V gene lost 0 bases and the J gene lost 9 bases, with 18 bases spanning the gap.

The chain links TRBV2 to TRBJ2-5, with 8 bases matching TRBD1. The V and J ends lost 5 bases and 5 bases, in that order; junction bases with no gene match: 1. The germline gives CDR1 SNHLY, CDR2 FYNNEI. The CDR3 spans 12 residues. In DNA, the CDR3 is TGTGCCAGCAGTACAGGGGGGGAGACCCAGTACTTC. Protein product: CASSTGGETQYF.